These T cell receptor beta chains were read from a single sample in a study of T cell changes during pregnancy in multiple sclerosis. Assay used: immunoSEQ multiplex PCR; TCRdb lists only in-frame clones, some missing. The data show roughly 29,000 clones, approximately 94% seen once. The material sequenced was CD4+ T cells from peripheral blood mononuclear cells, taken after pregnancy. Receptors were obtained from a female donor with multiple sclerosis, enrolled in a pregnancy study. Both conserved end residues are part of each CDR3. A D gene is named only where the DNA matches it firmly. The listing skips clone size in some rows; elsewhere it reads once, few, many or a size class.

j_call cdr3_length d_call v_call clone_size cdr3_aa cdr3_nt
TRBJ1-5 15 . TRBV6-5 . CASSPGPGGNQPQHF TGTGCCAGCAGTCCAGGGCCGGGGGGCAATCAGCCCCAGCATTTT
TRBJ2-3 14 . TRBV5-1 . CASSLETGSDTQYF TGCGCCAGCAGCTTGGAGACGGGATCAGATACGCAGTATTTT
TRBJ2-7 14 . TRBV19 . CATTKEKSSYEQYF TGTGCCACCACCAAGGAGAAGAGCTCCTACGAGCAGTACTTC
TRBJ2-7 15 . TRBV19 few CASSNPGAGTYEQYF TGTGCCAGTAGTAACCCCGGTGCAGGGACTTACGAGCAGTACTTC
TRBJ1-2 14 . TRBV10-3 . CAISEGGSDYGYTF TGTGCCATCAGTGAGGGGGGGTCCGACTATGGCTACACCTTC
TRBJ2-7 13 TRBD1 TRBV18 . CASSGGQAYEQYF TGTGCCAGCTCAGGGGGACAGGCCTACGAGCAGTACTTC
TRBJ2-1 17 TRBD2 TRBV4-1 . CASSQETSGGSYNEQFF TGCGCCAGCAGCCAAGAGACTAGCGGGGGCTCCTACAATGAGCAGTTCTTC
TRBJ1-1 15 TRBD1 TRBV5-8 . CASSAYTGGEKEAFF TGTGCCAGCAGCGCCTACACAGGGGGCGAGAAAGAAGCTTTCTTT
TRBJ2-3 16 TRBD1 TRBV4-2 . CASSQGDRASTDTQYF TGTGCCAGCAGCCAAGGGGACAGGGCCTCCACAGATACGCAGTATTTT
TRBJ2-7 13 TRBD2 TRBV10-3 . CAITPASGYEQYF TGTGCCATCACCCCGGCTAGCGGCTACGAGCAGTACTTC
TRBJ2-1 17 TRBD1 TRBV9 . CASSVVPGQGMWNEQFF TGTGCCAGCAGCGTAGTCCCGGGACAGGGGATGTGGAATGAGCAGTTCTTC
TRBJ1-1 16 . TRBV6-5 . CASSYSWDTLNTEAFF TGTGCCAGCAGTTACTCTTGGGACACCTTGAACACTGAAGCTTTCTTT
TRBJ1-4 15 TRBD1 TRBV9 . CASSVGTGRNEKLFF TGTGCCAGCAGCGTAGGGACAGGGAGAAATGAAAAACTGTTTTTT
TRBJ1-2 13 TRBD1 TRBV6-6 . CASNPGQEAGYTF TGTGCCAGCAATCCGGGACAGGAGGCTGGCTACACCTTC
TRBJ2-1 14 . TRBV19 . CASSILGRNNEQFF TGTGCCAGTAGTATTCTCGGCAGGAACAATGAGCAGTTCTTC
TRBJ2-2 15 TRBD1 TRBV5-4 once CASSLDRGNSGELFF TGTGCCAGCAGCTTAGACAGGGGGAATAGCGGGGAGCTGTTTTTT
TRBJ2-2 16 TRBD1 TRBV7-9 once CASSPPGQGGDGELFF TGTGCCAGCAGCCCCCCGGGACAGGGAGGGGACGGGGAGCTGTTTTTT
TRBJ2-3 16 TRBD2 TRBV5-1 . CASSLELAGVIDTQYF TGCGCCAGCAGCTTGGAACTAGCGGGGGTTATAGATACGCAGTATTTT
TRBJ2-7 16 . TRBV6-1 once CASSEALQGRRHEQYF TGTGCCAGCAGTGAAGCGCTTCAGGGCAGGCGCCACGAGCAGTACTTC
TRBJ1-1 13 . TRBV7-3 . CASSSQGNTEAFF TGTGCCAGCAGCTCACAGGGGAACACTGAAGCTTTCTTT